The source of this TCR beta chain is a study of CD8 T cells in Susac syndrome (dated by TCRdb to the late 2010s). Study-level background: Whether CD8+ T cell activation and differentiation in Susac syndrome was antigen driven was tested using repertoire sequencing.

General study outcomes and caveats: The study acknowledged that relatively few individuals were included in the TCR sequencing and HLA analysis.

Peripheral blood CD8+ and CD4+ T cells from healthy donors, Susac syndrome patients and multiple sclerosis patients were profiled using high-throughput TCR beta sequencing. The healthy donors served as controls matched for age and sex. CD8+ TEMRA cells were enriched by FACS, while bulk CD8+ and CD4+ T cells were purified by magnetic negative isolation. Blood was collected in EDTA tubes and processed within 24 hours, with PBMCs isolated through density gradient centrifugation. PBMCs intended for TCR sequencing were cryopreserved in liquid nitrogen and were subsequently thawed in a 37 degrees C water bath. The sorted or isolated CD4+, CD8+ and CD8+ TEMRA cells reached a purity of at least 90%. In its sample, this clonotype was seen a few times. The antigen it recognizes is unknown. The record has no base qualities; no much larger clone is one base away. Between the V and J ends, shortened by 2 bases and 0 bases respectively, the junction contains 4 bases. The CDR3 spans 13 residues, from the cysteine through the phenylalanine. Of the read, only the CDR3 DNA is kept; its 39 bases are in frame from base 1. As encoded in the germline V gene (reference sequence), CDR1 is MNHEY while CDR2 is SMNVEV.

RNA was extracted using the RNeasy kit, and roughly 0.5 to 1 ug of the RNA was reverse transcribed with random hexamers. TCR beta CDR3 regions were amplified with the immunoSEQ multiplex PCR assay covering 54 Vbeta and 13 Jbeta segments. PCR amplification bias was corrected by using a synthetic template baseline for primer optimization and computational correction. The authors' pipeline ran thus. Reads were assigned to V, D and J genes according to IMGT and analyzed in immunoSEQ Analyzer, with only productive sequences retained. Clonality was computed as one minus Shannon entropy normalized by log2 of the number of productive unique sequences. For each patient and control, public and private clones were evaluated among the 100 most prevalent clones. Clones were defined as Susac-specific if absent from the healthy and MS cohorts, from more than 900 published viral clones and from other ImmuneACCESS disease sequences. TCRdb reanalyzed the raw reads on its own, using fastp at Q25 for trimming and MiXCR for clone calling, and kept in-frame beta chains. CDR3 protein sequences are deduplicated, and each keeps its most common genes and DNA. The V and J calls shown here were made by TCRdb, not taken from the authors' results. The sample table contains 150,000 to 200,000 distinct CDR3 sequences; only one count was recorded for around 95% of them. The ten top clones hold over 0.12% of the sample.

The chain joins TRBV27 to TRBJ1-1; the D gene remains uncertain. The sequence was obtained from a human donor in good health. Sequences were obtained from CD4+ T cells from PBMCs. The DNA is TGTGCCAGCAGTTTAATCCTGAACACTGAAGCTTTCTTT. Its protein is CASSLILNTEAFF.